Listed below are T cell receptor beta chains from one sample, sequenced in a study of CD8+CD57+ T cells in acquired aplastic anemia. TCRdb independently ran MiXCR on the reads; one entry per CDR3 protein. Of some 280,000 distinct CDR3 sequences in the sample, 55% to 65% were seen once. Sequences were obtained from sorted CD4+, CD8+, or CD8+CD57+ T cells (not recorded which) from PBMCs. Every receptor here comes from a human donor with severe aplastic anemia or a healthy control (not recorded which). The CDR3 runs from the conserved cysteine through the conserved F or W. The order of the fields is D gene, clone size, V gene, J gene, CDR3 protein, CDR3 DNA. D genes are given only for firm matches. The size entry is marked missing in some rows and otherwise reads once, few, many or a size class.

d_call: .
clone_size: .
v_call: TRBV29-1
j_call: TRBJ1-2
cdr3_aa: CSVMTSGGYTF
cdr3_nt: TGCAGCGTGATGACTAGCGGGGGCTACACCTTC

d_call: TRBD2
clone_size: .
v_call: TRBV20-1
j_call: TRBJ2-3
cdr3_aa: CSARGTPGTRTTDTHYF
cdr3_nt: TGCAGTGCTAGGGGTACTCCCGGGACTAGAACCACAGATACGCATTATTTT

d_call: TRBD1
clone_size: .
v_call: TRBV6-2/TRBV6-3
j_call: TRBJ1-1
cdr3_aa: CASSYRIIGTGGTEAFF
cdr3_nt: TGTGCCAGCAGTTACCGTATAATCGGGACAGGGGGAACTGAAGCTTTCTTT

d_call: .
clone_size: .
v_call: TRBV20-1
j_call: TRBJ1-2
cdr3_aa: CSASSASNYGYTF
cdr3_nt: TGCAGTGCTAGTTCAGCCTCTAACTATGGCTACACCTTC

d_call: TRBD1
clone_size: once
v_call: TRBV5-4
j_call: TRBJ1-3
cdr3_aa: CASSSGQGNTIYF
cdr3_nt: TGTGCCAGCAGCTCCGGACAGGGGAACACCATATATTTT

d_call: .
clone_size: .
v_call: TRBV2
j_call: TRBJ1-2
cdr3_aa: CASSVGGANYGYTF
cdr3_nt: TGTGCCAGCAGTGTAGGAGGGGCTAACTATGGCTACACCTTC

d_call: TRBD1
clone_size: few
v_call: TRBV2
j_call: TRBJ1-2
cdr3_aa: CARGTASF
cdr3_nt: TGTGCCAGGGGGACAGCCTCCTTC

d_call: .
clone_size: .
v_call: TRBV19
j_call: TRBJ2-5
cdr3_aa: CASSSDTQETQYF
cdr3_nt: TGTGCCAGCAGCTCGGACACCCAAGAGACCCAGTACTTC

d_call: TRBD1
clone_size: many
v_call: TRBV5-1
j_call: TRBJ1-1
cdr3_aa: CASRQRTGGTEAFF
cdr3_nt: TGCGCCAGCAGACAGAGGACAGGGGGGACTGAAGCTTTCTTT

d_call: TRBD2
clone_size: .
v_call: TRBV20-1
j_call: TRBJ2-5
cdr3_aa: CSAPSLAGALYQETQYF
cdr3_nt: TGCAGTGCCCCCAGCCTAGCGGGGGCCCTGTACCAAGAGACCCAGTACTTC

d_call: .
clone_size: many
v_call: TRBV3-1
j_call: TRBJ1-2
cdr3_aa: CASSPPLGRASYGYTF
cdr3_nt: TGTGCCAGCAGCCCCCCGTTGGGGAGAGCGAGTTATGGCTACACCTTC

d_call: .
clone_size: .
v_call: TRBV10-3
j_call: TRBJ1-6
cdr3_aa: CAFSESVPRSRSPLHF
cdr3_nt: TGTGCCTTCAGTGAGTCGGTACCCAGATCCCGTTCACCCCTCCACTTT

d_call: .
clone_size: many
v_call: TRBV5-8
j_call: TRBJ1-1
cdr3_aa: CASSSRGNTEAFF
cdr3_nt: TGTGCCAGCAGCTCAAGGGGGAACACTGAAGCTTTCTTT

d_call: .
clone_size: many
v_call: TRBV7-3
j_call: TRBJ2-3
cdr3_aa: CASSLNSGDTQYF
cdr3_nt: TGTGCCAGCAGCTTAAACTCCGGGGATACGCAGTATTTT

d_call: TRBD2
clone_size: .
v_call: TRBV20-1
j_call: TRBJ2-1
cdr3_aa: CSARASGVYNEQFF
cdr3_nt: TGCAGTGCTAGAGCTAGCGGGGTTTACAATGAGCAGTTCTTC

d_call: TRBD1
clone_size: .
v_call: TRBV7-3
j_call: TRBJ2-3
cdr3_aa: CASSRTGPTDTQYF
cdr3_nt: TGTGCCAGCAGCAGGACAGGGCCCACAGATACGCAGTATTTT

d_call: TRBD2
clone_size: .
v_call: TRBV2
j_call: TRBJ2-5
cdr3_aa: CASSEILAGQETQYF
cdr3_nt: TGTGCCAGCAGTGAGATACTAGCGGGACAAGAGACCCAGTACTTC

d_call: .
clone_size: few
v_call: TRBV12-5
j_call: TRBJ2-7
cdr3_aa: CASGALRGWVTYEQYF
cdr3_nt: TGTGCTAGTGGCGCCCTCAGGGGATGGGTGACCTACGAGCAGTACTTC

d_call: TRBD1
clone_size: many
v_call: TRBV20-1
j_call: TRBJ1-5
cdr3_aa: CSAGGTGQPQHF
cdr3_nt: TGCAGTGCAGGGGGGACAGGTCAGCCCCAGCATTTT

d_call: .
clone_size: .
v_call: TRBV29-1
j_call: TRBJ1-1
cdr3_aa: CSVGRKEAFF
cdr3_nt: TGCAGCGTTGGCAGGAAAGAAGCTTTCTTT

d_call: .
clone_size: many
v_call: TRBV24-1
j_call: TRBJ1-2
cdr3_aa: CATSDSRWGEGYTF
cdr3_nt: TGTGCCACCAGTGATAGTAGATGGGGCGAAGGCTACACCTTC

d_call: TRBD1
clone_size: many
v_call: TRBV4-3
j_call: TRBJ2-7
cdr3_aa: CASSQIGGQGPYEQYF
cdr3_nt: TGCGCCAGCAGCCAAATAGGAGGACAGGGACCCTACGAGCAGTACTTC

d_call: .
clone_size: .
v_call: TRBV19
j_call: TRBJ2-7
cdr3_aa: CASARTASLREQYF
cdr3_nt: TGTGCCAGTGCCCGGACAGCCTCCCTCCGCGAGCAGTACTTC

d_call: TRBD1
clone_size: .
v_call: TRBV10-3
j_call: TRBJ1-5
cdr3_aa: CAISGQGAGSNQPQHF
cdr3_nt: TGTGCCATCAGTGGACAGGGGGCGGGCAGCAATCAGCCCCAGCATTTT

d_call: .
clone_size: .
v_call: TRBV6-6
j_call: TRBJ2-7
cdr3_aa: CASNQGVSSYEQYF
cdr3_nt: TGTGCCAGCAACCAGGGCGTTAGCTCCTACGAGCAGTACTTC

d_call: .
clone_size: .
v_call: TRBV29-1
j_call: TRBJ2-3
cdr3_aa: CSVEDAPPRRTDTQYF
cdr3_nt: TGCAGCGTTGAAGATGCTCCACCCAGACGCACAGATACGCAGTATTTT

d_call: .
clone_size: .
v_call: TRBV5-1
j_call: TRBJ1-1
cdr3_aa: CASSLQDPRTEAFF
cdr3_nt: TGCGCCAGCAGCTTACAAGACCCTAGGACTGAAGCTTTCTTT

d_call: .
clone_size: once
v_call: TRBV9
j_call: TRBJ2-7
cdr3_aa: CASSPGLSGYEQYF
cdr3_nt: TGTGCCAGCAGCCCTGGGTTGAGTGGATACGAGCAGTACTTC

d_call: .
clone_size: .
v_call: TRBV7-8
j_call: TRBJ1-2
cdr3_aa: CASSFEGSARSSGYTF
cdr3_nt: TGTGCCAGCAGCTTCGAAGGGAGCGCGAGGAGTTCTGGCTACACCTTC

d_call: .
clone_size: .
v_call: TRBV7-2
j_call: TRBJ2-7
cdr3_aa: CASSSSGGAPEQYF
cdr3_nt: TGTGCCAGCAGCTCAAGTGGGGGGGCCCCCGAGCAGTACTTC

d_call: .
clone_size: .
v_call: TRBV7-4
j_call: TRBJ1-1
cdr3_aa: CASSFSRPPLNTEAFF
cdr3_nt: TGTGCCAGCAGCTTTTCAAGGCCCCCCCTGAACACTGAAGCTTTCTTT

d_call: .
clone_size: many
v_call: TRBV4-1
j_call: TRBJ2-1
cdr3_aa: CASSQDGTSYNEQFF
cdr3_nt: TGCGCCAGCAGCCAAGACGGCACCTCCTACAATGAGCAGTTCTTC

d_call: .
clone_size: .
v_call: TRBV24-1
j_call: TRBJ1-1
cdr3_aa: CATRAPLGDEAFF
cdr3_nt: TGTGCCACCAGGGCACCTCTAGGGGATGAAGCTTTCTTT

d_call: TRBD2
clone_size: .
v_call: TRBV20-1
j_call: TRBJ2-1
cdr3_aa: CSARGKRGGGNEQFF
cdr3_nt: TGCAGTGCTAGAGGAAAGCGGGGGGGCGGCAATGAGCAGTTCTTC

d_call: TRBD1
clone_size: few
v_call: TRBV7-9
j_call: TRBJ1-3
cdr3_aa: CASSSGQASGNTIYF
cdr3_nt: TGTGCCAGCAGCTCCGGACAGGCATCTGGAAACACCATATATTTT

d_call: .
clone_size: .
v_call: TRBV12-3/TRBV12-4
j_call: TRBJ2-7
cdr3_aa: CASGLLGGPYEQYF
cdr3_nt: TGTGCTAGTGGTTTGTTGGGGGGGCCATACGAGCAGTACTTC

d_call: TRBD2
clone_size: many
v_call: TRBV5-1
j_call: TRBJ2-7
cdr3_aa: CASSLVLAGTYEQYF
cdr3_nt: TGCGCCAGCAGCTTGGTGTTAGCGGGAACCTACGAGCAGTACTTC

d_call: .
clone_size: .
v_call: TRBV4-3
j_call: TRBJ2-7
cdr3_aa: CASSQEVSTIEQYF
cdr3_nt: TGCGCCAGCAGCCAGGAAGTGAGTACGATCGAGCAGTACTTC

d_call: .
clone_size: few
v_call: TRBV24-1
j_call: TRBJ2-7
cdr3_aa: CATSDPGGTMRDEQYF
cdr3_nt: TGTGCCACCAGTGATCCTGGGGGGACCATGAGGGACGAGCAGTACTTC

d_call: TRBD1
clone_size: .
v_call: TRBV7-2
j_call: TRBJ1-1
cdr3_aa: CASSPPTGRTDTEAFF
cdr3_nt: TGTGCCAGCAGCCCACCGACAGGGCGGACAGACACTGAAGCTTTCTTT

d_call: .
clone_size: many
v_call: TRBV5-1
j_call: TRBJ1-1
cdr3_aa: CASGTGYTEAFF
cdr3_nt: TGCGCCAGCGGTACAGGGTACACTGAAGCTTTCTTT

d_call: .
clone_size: .
v_call: TRBV6-5
j_call: TRBJ1-3
cdr3_aa: CASRTRRASSGNTIYF
cdr3_nt: TGTGCCAGCAGAACCAGACGGGCAAGCTCTGGAAACACCATATATTTT

d_call: .
clone_size: .
v_call: TRBV29-1
j_call: TRBJ1-2
cdr3_aa: CSVEEGSYGYTF
cdr3_nt: TGCAGCGTTGAAGAAGGCAGCTATGGCTACACCTTC

d_call: .
clone_size: many
v_call: TRBV19
j_call: TRBJ1-1
cdr3_aa: CASSQDSPGTEAFF
cdr3_nt: TGTGCCAGTAGCCAGGACAGCCCGGGCACTGAAGCTTTCTTT